A single TCR beta chain is shown here with its context. As yet, its antigen is unknown. Cultured CD4+ T cell DNA was sequenced using the Oncomine TCR Beta short-read assay. In TCRdb, the PCR reads were re-called with MiXCR into one record per CDR3 protein. In the table there are some 8,600 distinct CDR3 sequences, 60% of which are singletons. These data belong to a study of vaccination and CD4 T cells after COVID-19. Study information: Post-COVID sampling occurred a median about 110 days after diagnosis (range 35 to 161). Cellular stimulation was performed using overlapping spike peptides derived from SARS-CoV-2, HCoV-NL63, HCoV-OC43 and HCoV-229E.

The CDR3 is 14 residues long. Germline V gene data show CDR1 as SGHTA and CDR2 as FQGNSA. V dropped 2 bases and J dropped 6 bases, with 12 bases sitting between them. Treatment reported: approximately nine-day PBMC culture with coronavirus spike peptide pools or control peptides (ViraFEST assay). A negative selection step was used to isolate CD4+ T cells once culture had run for around 10 days. This receptor was taken from a human donor who had recovered from COVID-19. The specimen sequenced was CD4+ T cells from blood, cultured in vitro. This rearrangement joins TRBV7-2 to TRBJ2-3, with TRBD2 as a possible D gene (7 bases). Here the CDR3 DNA reads TGTGCCAGCAGCTTACGGGGGGCGGGGGATACGCAGTATTTT. It translates to CASSLRGAGDTQYF.